Below are 28 T cell receptor beta chains sequenced from a single sample in a study of graft-versus-host responses after intestinal transplantation. Profiled with immunoSEQ multiplex PCR; TCRdb holds only in-frame clones, not every one. The sample records more than 75,000 clones, less than 95% being singletons. These receptors' antigens are unknown. Sequenced material: unstimulated CD4+ T cells sorted from spleen or lymph node cells, taken before transplant. These receptors were taken from a human donor who was the organ donor for an intestinal transplant.

This chain uses TRBV11-3 with TRBJ2-2; no firm D call. Germline CDR1 is SGHNT and CDR2 is YENEEA. V was clipped by 1 base and J by 6 bases, with 9 bases between them. The CDR3 is 14 amino acids. The CDR3 here is CASSLVSGAGELFF. The CDR3 DNA follows: TGTGCCAGCAGCTTAGTCTCGGGTGCCGGGGAGCTGTTTTTT.

The V and J genes are TRBV11-3 and TRBJ2-3; 11 nucleotides align to TRBD1. CDR3 length: 15 amino acids. J lost 3 bases, V lost 3 bases, and 2 bases had no gene match. Germline V gene lookup returns CDR1 SGHNT and CDR2 YENEEA. The CDR3 loop reads CASSLDRGLTDTQYF. The CDR3 DNA follows: TGTGCCAGCAGCTTGGACAGGGGGCTAACAGATACGCAGTATTTT.

A single count supports this clone. The chain couples TRBV5-5 to TRBJ1-5; D is unresolved. V dropped 5 bases and J dropped 7 bases, with 25 bases sitting between them. Germline values: CDR1 SGHKS, CDR2 YYEKEE (reference sequence). The CDR3 has 17 amino acids. CDR3: CASSPSPHGGLTQPQHF. The CDR3 region has the DNA TGTGCCAGCAGTCCAAGCCCTCACGGAGGGCTCACGCAGCCCCAGCATTTT.

V usage is TRBV15 and J usage is TRBJ2-3, with 11 positions matching TRBD2. This CDR3 has 15 amino acids. Germline-derived CDR1 and CDR2 are LNHNV and YYDKDF (reference sequence). Trimming cost V 3 bases and J 1 base; bases outside gene matches: 0. CDR3: CATSRTSGGTDTQYF. CDR3 bases: TGTGCCACCAGCAGGACTAGCGGGGGCACAGATACGCAGTATTTT.

The chain combines TRBV4-1 with TRBJ1-2, with 10 bases identical to TRBD1. The germline CDR1 and CDR2 sequences are MGHRA and YSYEKL. The CDR3 is 16 amino acids. The J segment lost 1 base and the V segment lost 5 bases, leaving 7 bases of the junction unmatched. The DNA of the CDR3 is TGCGCCAGCAGCTCCGGGACAGGGGCCAATAACTATGGCTACACCTTC. Residues: CASSSGTGANNYGYTF.

The chain employs TRBV9 and TRBJ2-1, with 10 positions matching TRBD2. This CDR3 contains 17 residues. Per the germline V gene, CDR1 is SGDLS and CDR2 is YYNGEE. V lost 0 bases, J lost 5 bases, and 8 bases stayed unmatched. The chain's CDR3 is CASSVEGRTSGHNEQFF. CDR3 DNA sequence: TGTGCCAGCAGCGTAGAAGGCCGGACTAGCGGACACAATGAGCAGTTCTTC.

This clone occurred a few times. The J gene is TRBJ1-6, the V gene TRBV4-2, with 7 bases lining up with TRBD1. This CDR3 has 15 amino acids. The V segment lost 4 bases and the J segment 13 bases; nucleotides outside the gene matches: 13. Germline lookup yields CDR1 LGHNA and CDR2 YNFKEQ. The CDR3 coding sequence is TGTGCCAGCAGCCCCCCAATGACAGGGCAAGGGCCCCTCCACTTT. It is translated as CASSPPMTGQGPLHF.

The chain links TRBV5-1 to TRBJ2-1, with D possibly matching TRBD2 (6 bases). CDR3 size: 15 residues. CDR1 is SGHRS, CDR2 YFSETQ, per germline. V lost 0 bases and J lost 6, with 13 bases in between. The CDR3 loop is CASSLGLVVANEQFF. Here the CDR3 DNA reads TGCGCCAGCAGCTTGGGACTAGTAGTAGCCAATGAGCAGTTCTTC. The variable domain in full, completed from reference TRBV5-1 and TRBJ2-1, reads KAGVTQTPRYLIKTRGQQVTLSCSPISGHRSVSWYQQTPGQGLQFLFEYFSETQRNKGNFPGRFSGRQFSNSRSEMNVSTLELGDSALYLCASSLGLVVANEQFFGPGTRLTVL.

The chain's CDR3 is CATREGGYNEQFF. The CDR3 DNA follows: TGTGCCACACGGGAGGGGGGTTACAATGAGCAGTTCTTC. The gene calls are TRBV6-1 and TRBJ2-1; TRBD2 agrees at 8 bases. Germline V gives CDR1 MNHNS, CDR2 SASEGT. The V segment lost 10 bases and the J segment 4 bases; nucleotides outside the gene matches: 6. The CDR3 runs 13 residues.

This clone was found a few times. This sequence joins TRBV7-2 and TRBJ2-3, with a tentative D call TRBD1 (5 bases). The V end was cut by 3 bases, the J end by 2 bases, with 15 bases between. This CDR3 comprises 16 residues. Looked up from germline, CDR1 is SGHTA and CDR2 is FQGNSA. In nucleotides, the CDR3 is TGTGCCAGCAGCTTGGCTAGGGGCTGGGCCACAGATACGCAGTATTTT. This codes for CASSLARGWATDTQYF. Looking up the rest from reference TRBV7-2 and TRBJ2-3 gives the full variable domain: GAGVSQSPSNKVTEKGKDVELRCDPISGHTALYWYRQSLGQGLEFLIYFQGNSAPDKSGLPSDRFSAERTGGSVSTLTIQRTQQEDSAVYLCASSLARGWATDTQYFGPGTRLTVL.

This clone was picked up one time. CDR3 sequence (DNA): TGCGCCAGCAGCACATCAGCGGGGGGGCAATACAATGAGCAGTTCTTC. The encoded protein is CASSTSAGGQYNEQFF. The rearrangement joins TRBV5-1 to TRBJ2-1; TRBD2 matches at 10 bases. This CDR3 comprises 16 residues. The germline V gene encodes CDR1 SGHRS and CDR2 YFSETQ. After removal of 4 bases from V and 4 bases from J, the junction contained 8 bases not matched to a gene.

This chain links TRBV6-1 with TRBJ1-5, with 11 bases identical to TRBD1. CDR3 length: 12 amino acids. The V segment lost 11 bases and the J segment 3 bases; nucleotides outside the gene matches: 0. The germline gives CDR1 MNHNS, CDR2 SASEGT. The CDR3 is CAGQGANQPQHF. The CDR3 DNA sequence: TGTGCCGGACAGGGGGCCAATCAGCCCCAGCATTTT.

About this clone itself: Other DNA sequences in this sample translate to the same CDR3. This chain connects TRBV5-1 to TRBJ2-3, with TRBD2 as a possible D gene (5 bases). Germline V lookup: CDR1 SGHRS, CDR2 YFSETQ. Trimming stripped 0 bases from V and 3 bases from J, with 11 bases between. The CDR3 loop spans 15 amino acids. The CDR3 DNA follows: TGCGCCAGCAGCTTGGGGGGTAGCGCTACAGATACGCAGTATTTT. This codes for CASSLGGSATDTQYF.

The genes are TRBV30 and TRBJ1-4; 8 bases align to TRBD1. This CDR3 has 13 residues. V was clipped by 5 bases and J by 3 bases; unmatched bases: 2. The germline CDR1 and CDR2 sequences are GTSNPN and SVGIG (reference sequence). The DNA for the CDR3 is TGTGCCTGGCGGACAGGGCCTAATGAAAAACTGTTTTTT. Translation: CAWRTGPNEKLFF.

The chain couples TRBV2 to TRBJ1-2; the D is unclear. The length of the CDR3 is 16 residues. V lost 6 bases to trimming and J lost 6 bases, with 23 bases between them. The germline V gene encodes CDR1 SNHLY and CDR2 FYNNEI. The CDR3 is CASRGMVVVEDNGYTF. The CDR3 DNA follows: TGTGCCAGCAGGGGGATGGTTGTGGTGGAGGATAATGGCTACACCTTC.

In DNA, the CDR3 is TGTGCCAGTAGTTCCCCCGGGGGGGTTTCTGGAAACACCATATATTTT. As protein: CASSSPGGVSGNTIYF. V and J are TRBV19 and TRBJ1-3; TRBD1 is a possible D gene (5 bases). Trimming cost V 5 bases and J 1 base, with 15 bases left between them. There are 16 residues in the CDR3. The germline V gene encodes CDR1 LNHDA and CDR2 SQIVND (reference sequence).

The V call is TRBV29-1, the J call TRBJ2-2; the match to TRBD1 covers 9 bases. The CDR3 has 16 amino acids. Germline values: CDR1 SQVTM, CDR2 ANQGSEA. Germline trimming cut 6 bases from V and 3 bases from J; bases unmatched to any gene: 11. CDR3 sequence (DNA): TGCAGCGTCAAGGACACAGGGGGCTGGGACACCGGGGAGCTGTTTTTT. Translation gives CSVKDTGGWDTGELFF.

The chain recombines TRBV7-9 with TRBJ2-3; TRBD2 agrees at 8 bases. The V gene's germline CDR1 is SEHNR and CDR2 FQNEAQ (reference sequence). There are 17 residues in the CDR3. The trim removed 5 bases at V and 1 base at J, leaving 11 bases unmatched. The CDR3 protein is CASSRKGHGGGTDTQYF. The CDR3 DNA follows: TGTGCCAGCAGCCGCAAAGGGCACGGGGGGGGCACAGATACGCAGTATTTT.

This chain uses TRBV5-1 with TRBJ2-7; D unresolved. V was pared by 1 base and J by 3 bases, with 11 bases between. Per the germline V gene, CDR1 is SGHRS and CDR2 is YFSETQ. The CDR3 has 14 residues. CDR3 bases: TGCGCCAGCAGCTTGCTAAGCTCACTCTACGAGCAGTACTTC. Translated: CASSLLSSLYEQYF.

This clone has a handful of counts. The chain uses TRBV29-1 and TRBJ1-1, with D possibly matching TRBD1 (5 bases). V lost 5 bases and J 1 base, leaving 8 bases between the germline ends. Germline lookup yields CDR1 SQVTM and CDR2 ANQGSEA. This CDR3 spans 12 amino acids. DNA of the CDR3: TGCAGCGTTCGGAGGGGGAACACTGAAGCTTTCTTT. It is translated as CSVRRGNTEAFF.

The V gene is TRBV9, the J gene TRBJ2-7; weak D call: TRBD2 (6 bases). Germline V lookup: CDR1 SGDLS, CDR2 YYNGEE. V lost 2 bases, J lost 3 bases, and 15 bases lay in between. CDR3 size: 15 residues. The CDR3 reads CASSVGTPFVYEQYF. The CDR3 coding sequence is TGTGCCAGCAGCGTCGGGACTCCGTTCGTCTACGAGCAGTACTTC.

The V and J genes are TRBV6-5 and TRBJ1-2, with TRBD1 matching 7 bases. V was pared by 6 bases and J by 6 bases, with 10 bases of the junction left unmatched. This CDR3 has 14 residues. Germline-derived CDR1 and CDR2 are MNHEY and SVGAGI. This chain's CDR3 is CASRATGPSHGYTF. CDR3 DNA: TGTGCCAGCAGGGCGACAGGGCCATCCCATGGCTACACCTTC.

The chain carries TRBV30 and TRBJ1-1, with D hard to call. Germline V gene sequence: CDR1 GTSNPN, CDR2 SVGIG (reference sequence). The CDR3 is 16 residues long. V gave up 4 bases and J gave up 0 bases, with 18 bases separating them. The CDR3 nucleotides are TGTGCCTGGATCGGTTTCGGGGTTCATGTGAACACTGAAGCTTTCTTT. Its protein product is CAWIGFGVHVNTEAFF.

This clone was counted between two and nine times. The chain uses TRBV6-5 and TRBJ1-2; 7 bases are shared with TRBD1. The CDR3 has 13 amino acids. V lost 6 bases and J lost 4; bases outside the gene matches: 5. Per germline, CDR1 MNHEY and CDR2 SVGAGI. The CDR3 bases are TGTGCCAGCAGCCGGGACAGTAGCTATGGCTACACCTTC. This encodes CASSRDSSYGYTF.

The genes are TRBV12-5 and TRBJ1-5; 10 bases match TRBD1. The CDR3 totals 16 residues. Germline trimming cut 2 bases from V and 5 bases from J; bases unmatched to any gene: 6. Looked up from germline, CDR1 is LGHNT and CDR2 is FRNRAP. CDR3 bases: TGTGCTAGTGGTTTGTCCCGGACAGGGGGGGATCAGCCCCAGCATTTT. This translates into CASGLSRTGGDQPQHF.

V usage is TRBV18 and J usage is TRBJ1-2; D remains unclear. Germline CDR1 reads KGHSH; CDR2 reads LQKENI. V shed 4 bases and J shed 1 base, with 10 bases lying between them. The CDR3 covers 14 residues. CDR3 coding DNA: TGTGCCAGCTCACGTCAAGAGGATAACTATGGCTACACCTTC. Its protein is CASSRQEDNYGYTF.

The chain combines TRBV10-3 with TRBJ2-2; D is possibly TRBD2 (8 bases). The V end lost 7 bases, the J end lost 6 bases, and 12 bases lay between the germline ends. This CDR3 is 13 amino acids long. Germline assignment: CDR1 ENHRY and CDR2 SYGVKD. The CDR3 is CAITGGGAGELFF. Written as DNA, the CDR3 is TGTGCCATCACGGGAGGGGGCGCCGGGGAGCTGTTTTTT.

The chain couples TRBV19 to TRBJ1-2; 7 bases line up with TRBD1. This CDR3 has 12 residues. CDR1 LNHDA and CDR2 SQIVND come from the germline V gene (reference sequence). Trimming at V came to 9 bases and at J to 8 bases, leaving 9 bases not matched to a gene. The CDR3 bases are TGTGCCAGCAGACAGGGAACGGGGGGCTACACCTTC. This gives the protein CASRQGTGGYTF.